The present entry profiles one T cell receptor beta chain with its context. Its antigen is unknown. This PCR relied on a set of 60 Vbeta primers and 13 Jbeta primers. TCRdb's copy holds only in-frame clones and misses some; the assay was immunoSEQ multiplex PCR. Of about 160,000 clones in the sample, roughly 79% are singletons; the top ten hold approximately 0.89%. This sample is part of a study of cytomegalovirus exposure and HLA in healthy donors. Findings and caveats of the study: The authors later linked a missense DCLRE1C variant to TCR beta V- and J-gene trimming. A later analysis reportedly found fewer N-insertions in an Asian-associated ancestry cluster than the roughly 670-donor mean.

Trimming removed 4 bases from V and 4 bases from J; junction bases left unmatched: 8. Germline V gives CDR1 SGHRS, CDR2 YFSETQ. The CDR3 length is 15 residues. Sequenced sample: PBMCs. The receptor comes from a woman aged 45 to 65 in good health and CMV-seropositive. The J gene is TRBJ1-2, the V gene TRBV5-1; 9 positions agree with TRBD1. The CDR3 DNA is TGCGCCAGCAGCCCGGGACAGGGCGGGGGCTATGGCTACACCTTC. Protein: CASSPGQGGGYGYTF.